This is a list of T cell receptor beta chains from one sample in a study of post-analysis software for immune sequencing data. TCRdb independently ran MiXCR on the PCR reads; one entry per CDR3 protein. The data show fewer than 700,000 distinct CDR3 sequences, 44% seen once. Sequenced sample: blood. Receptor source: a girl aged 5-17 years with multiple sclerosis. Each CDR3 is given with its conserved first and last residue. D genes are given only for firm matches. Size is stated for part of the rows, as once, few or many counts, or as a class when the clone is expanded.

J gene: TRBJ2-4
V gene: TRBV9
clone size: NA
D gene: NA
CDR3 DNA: TGTGCCAGCAGCGTAGGGGTCTGGGGAGCCAAAAACATTCAGTACTTC
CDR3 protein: CASSVGVWGAKNIQYF

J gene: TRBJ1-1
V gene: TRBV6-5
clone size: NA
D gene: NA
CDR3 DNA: TGTGCCAGCACCTCGATGCGGTGGAGCATGAACACTGAAGCTTTCTTT
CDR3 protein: CASTSMRWSMNTEAFF

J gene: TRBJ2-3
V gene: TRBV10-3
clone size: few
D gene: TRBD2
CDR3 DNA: TGTGCCATCAGTGAGTCGCGGGAGGGCCGGAGTACGCAGTATTTT
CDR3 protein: CAISESREGRSTQYF

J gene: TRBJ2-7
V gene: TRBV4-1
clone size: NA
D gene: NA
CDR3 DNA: TGCGCCAGCAGCCAATCCCGAGGACTACACTACGAGCAGTACTTC
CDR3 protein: CASSQSRGLHYEQYF

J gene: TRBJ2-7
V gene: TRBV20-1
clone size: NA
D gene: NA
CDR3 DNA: TGCAGTGCTAGACCCGGGACCAGATACGAGCAGTACTTC
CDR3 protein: CSARPGTRYEQYF

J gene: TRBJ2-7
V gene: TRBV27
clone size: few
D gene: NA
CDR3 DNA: TGTGCCAGCAGGCGGGGCGAGCAGTACTTC
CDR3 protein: CASRRGEQYF

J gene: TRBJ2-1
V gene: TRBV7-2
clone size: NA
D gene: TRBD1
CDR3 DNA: TGTGCCAGCAGCTTATACGGCCAGGGGGCCGGCAATGAGCAGTTCTTC
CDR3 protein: CASSLYGQGAGNEQFF

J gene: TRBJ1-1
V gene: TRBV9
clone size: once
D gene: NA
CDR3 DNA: TGTGCCAGCAGCGTACACAGAGGCACTGAAGCTTTCTTT
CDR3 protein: CASSVHRGTEAFF

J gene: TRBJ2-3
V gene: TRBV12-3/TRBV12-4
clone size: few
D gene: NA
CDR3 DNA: TGTGCCAGCCTTGCCGATTCAGGGTCCACAGATACGCAGTATTTT
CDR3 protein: CASLADSGSTDTQYF

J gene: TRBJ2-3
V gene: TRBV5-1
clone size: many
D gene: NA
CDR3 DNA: TGTGCCAGCAGTGGAGACACAGATACGCAGTATTTT
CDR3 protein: CASSGDTDTQYF

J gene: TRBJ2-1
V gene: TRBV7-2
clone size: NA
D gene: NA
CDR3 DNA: TGTGCCAGCAGCCCGGGAGCGACTTCCAGGAGCTCCTACAATGAGCAGTTCTTC
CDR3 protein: CASSPGATSRSSYNEQFF

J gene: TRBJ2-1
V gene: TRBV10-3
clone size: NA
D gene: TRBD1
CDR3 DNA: TGTGCCATCAGTGATGGTCAGGGGGCCGACAATGAGCAGTTCTTC
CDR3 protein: CAISDGQGADNEQFF

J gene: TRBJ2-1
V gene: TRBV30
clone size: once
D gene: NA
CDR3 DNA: TGTGCCTGGGAGCCTAGCGAGTACTACAATGAGCAGTTCTTC
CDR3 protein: CAWEPSEYYNEQFF

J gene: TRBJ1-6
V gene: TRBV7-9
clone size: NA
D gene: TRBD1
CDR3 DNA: TGTGCCAGCAGCTTTAAGGGTCAACAGGGGGGCTATAATTCACCCCTCCACTTT
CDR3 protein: CASSFKGQQGGYNSPLHF

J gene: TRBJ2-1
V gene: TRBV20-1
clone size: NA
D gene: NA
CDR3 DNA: TGCAGTGCCGTAGGGGGAGGCCGCGATGAGCAGTTCTTC
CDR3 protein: CSAVGGGRDEQFF

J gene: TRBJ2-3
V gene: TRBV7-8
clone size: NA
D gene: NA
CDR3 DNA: TGTGCCAGCAGCTTTACTCTAGCGAGGATTCATAGCACAGATACGCAGTATTTT
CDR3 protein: CASSFTLARIHSTDTQYF

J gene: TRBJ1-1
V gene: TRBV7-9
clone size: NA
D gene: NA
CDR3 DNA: TGTGCCAGCAGCGTCGGGACGGTGAACAAAGCTTTCTTT
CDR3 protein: CASSVGTVNKAFF

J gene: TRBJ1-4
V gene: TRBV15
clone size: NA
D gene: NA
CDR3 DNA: TGTGCCACCAGGGCGAGGGCAACTAATGAAAAACTGTTTTTT
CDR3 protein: CATRARATNEKLFF

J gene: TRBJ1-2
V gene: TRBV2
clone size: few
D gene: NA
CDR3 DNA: TGTGCCAGCAGTACGGGGGGCGCGGACTATGGCTACACCTTC
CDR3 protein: CASSTGGADYGYTF

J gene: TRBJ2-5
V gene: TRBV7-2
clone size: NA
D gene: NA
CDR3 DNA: TGTGCCAGCAGCTTAGGTGGTAGTATGGATGAGCAGTACTTC
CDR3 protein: CASSLGGSMDEQYF

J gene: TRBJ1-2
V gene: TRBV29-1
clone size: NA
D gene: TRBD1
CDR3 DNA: TGCAGCGTGGGGACAGGTATCTATGGCTACACCTTC
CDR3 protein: CSVGTGIYGYTF

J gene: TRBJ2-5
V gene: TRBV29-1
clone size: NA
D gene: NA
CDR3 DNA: TGCAGCGGGCAGGGACGGTTCCAAGAGACCCAGTACTTC
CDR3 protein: CSGQGRFQETQYF

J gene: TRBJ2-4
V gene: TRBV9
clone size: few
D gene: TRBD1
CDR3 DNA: TGTGCCAGCAGCTCTCATACAGGGGGCGGGAGTGTAGCCAAAAACATTCAGTACTTC
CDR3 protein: CASSSHTGGGSVAKNIQYF

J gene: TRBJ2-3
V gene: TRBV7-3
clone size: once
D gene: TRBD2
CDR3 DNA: TGTGCCAGCAGCCCTAATCCAATCCCGTCTAGCGGGGGGGCCACAGATACGCAGTATTTT
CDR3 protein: CASSPNPIPSSGGATDTQYF

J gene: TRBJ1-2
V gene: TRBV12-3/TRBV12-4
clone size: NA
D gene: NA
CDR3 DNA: TGTGCCAGTTCGTTCGGGGAATTCCATGGCTACACCTTC
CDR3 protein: CASSFGEFHGYTF

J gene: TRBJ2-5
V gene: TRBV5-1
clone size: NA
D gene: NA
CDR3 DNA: TGCGCCAGCAGAGGGGGGCAGGCCCAAGAGACCCAGTACTTC
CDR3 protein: CASRGGQAQETQYF

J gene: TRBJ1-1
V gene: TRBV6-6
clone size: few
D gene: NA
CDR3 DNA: TGTGCCAGCAGGTGGACTGATACTGAAGCTTTCTTT
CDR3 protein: CASRWTDTEAFF